The rows below give T cell receptor beta chains drawn from one sample of a study of cytomegalovirus exposure and HLA in healthy donors. The repertoire was sequenced with immunoSEQ multiplex PCR; TCRdb's copy has only in-frame clones and lacks some. The sample includes about 86,000 clones, around 79% of them seen just once. The specimen was PBMCs. Receptor source: a woman in her 40s in good health and CMV-seropositive. The conserved cysteine and the conserved F or W are not part of the CDR3 here.

>10|TRBV6-5|TRBJ2-5
ASSYSSQAMY
>14|TRBV5-1|TRBJ2-3
ASSFPSGGGPDTQY
>11|TRBV6-6|TRBJ2-1
AIQRDIYNEQF
>12|TRBV27|TRBJ2-2
ASSPDRAGGELF
>12|TRBV4-3|TRBJ2-2
ASSQEWHRGELF
>13|TRBV15|TRBJ1-1
ATSKYRVPNTEAF
>12|TRBV2|TRBJ1-1
ASSPGQGHTEAF
>15|TRBV28|TRBJ2-1
ASSPEVGSSSYNEQF
>11|TRBV28|-
AATGTGSYEQY
>12|TRBV15|TRBJ1-5
ATSRGYTDGAQH
>9|TRBV20-1|TRBJ1-1
SASGDTEAF
>13|TRBV5-1|TRBJ2-3
ASSAGTSGVDTQY
>16|TRBV27|TRBJ1-6
ASSLEGQLSSYNSPLH
>15|TRBV7-7|TRBJ2-5
ASSAYPGLAGTETQY
>16|TRBV19|TRBJ1-1
ASSRGLGGVSSLTEAF
>10|TRBV7-8|TRBJ2-7
ASSSTHYEQY
>17|TRBV21-1|TRBJ2-2
ASRGLAGGIKVRTGELF
>15|TRBV28|TRBJ2-7
ASSLGNTGLAGHEQY
>15|TRBV7-3|TRBJ2-1
ASSLTRSGSSYNEQF
>14|TRBV7-6|TRBJ2-5
ASSLNRHDSQETQY
>13|TRBV25-1|TRBJ1-2
ASSEYRVSNYGYT
>13|TRBV6-1|TRBJ1-1
ASRLSDTMNTEAF
>13|TRBV2|TRBJ2-5
ASRPEGTGVETQY
>14|TRBV7-2|TRBJ2-7
ASSALGGSPFYEQY
>12|TRBV5-1|TRBJ2-7
ASSFAGGGYEQY
>16|TRBV18|TRBJ1-5
ASSPYSLTGANNQPQH
>17|TRBV28|TRBJ1-5
ASSTLLGTGVYSNQPQH
>12|TRBV11-3|TRBJ1-1
ASSLDTTDTEAF
>10|TRBV29-1|TRBJ1-2
SVRGRDYGYT
>14|TRBV27|TRBJ2-7
ASSLNPLAGAYEQY
>12|TRBV5-1|TRBJ2-7
ASSLEQHAYEQY
>12|TRBV29-1|TRBJ2-2
SVMGTGGTGELF
>14|TRBV7-2|TRBJ2-3
ASSLAGKGARDTQY
>14|TRBV7-2|TRBJ2-3
ASNLGTGLVRDTQY
>14|TRBV27|TRBJ2-6
ASSLDRASGANVLT
>13|TRBV5-1|TRBJ1-1
ASSVRTGSNTEAF
>14|TRBV4-2|TRBJ1-4
ASSQDVVASNEKLF
>14|TRBV4-1|TRBJ2-2
ASSQPGQGKGGELF
>12|TRBV5-1|TRBJ1-1
ASSLQGSNTEAF
>16|TRBV25-1|TRBJ2-7
ASSEWALLAAEGYEQY
>13|TRBV6-1|TRBJ2-4
ASSPQGAGKNIQY
>13|TRBV11-2|TRBJ1-2
ASSLSNTRQSGYT
>13|TRBV11-2|TRBJ2-3
ASTPGGGSTDTQY
>13|TRBV5-1|TRBJ2-7
ASSLDPGGLYEQY
>11|TRBV11-2|TRBJ2-3
ASSLAGTDTQY
>12|TRBV2|TRBJ2-5
ASGGPSGEETQY
>13|TRBV5-1|TRBJ2-1
ASSLVSSSYNEQF
>13|TRBV6-5|TRBJ1-2
ASTNGPPPNYGYT
>14|TRBV7-7|TRBJ2-1
ASSLGGAGGLSEQF
>14|TRBV9|TRBJ2-1
ASSVGLAGGPYEQF
>14|TRBV7-6|TRBJ1-4
ASSLGSAGANEKLF
>14|TRBV5-1|TRBJ2-2
ASSLGQGSSAGELF
>13|TRBV6-1|TRBJ2-6
ASSGQGFGANVLT
>13|TRBV4-3|TRBJ2-7
ASSQYRIGTYEQY
>12|TRBV25-1|TRBJ1-6
ASSDYGLLGPLH
>12|TRBV29-1|TRBJ2-7
SVALLARDYEQY
>12|TRBV7-2|TRBJ1-2
ASSLASGVYGYT
>9|TRBV30|TRBJ1-1
AWTIRGEAF